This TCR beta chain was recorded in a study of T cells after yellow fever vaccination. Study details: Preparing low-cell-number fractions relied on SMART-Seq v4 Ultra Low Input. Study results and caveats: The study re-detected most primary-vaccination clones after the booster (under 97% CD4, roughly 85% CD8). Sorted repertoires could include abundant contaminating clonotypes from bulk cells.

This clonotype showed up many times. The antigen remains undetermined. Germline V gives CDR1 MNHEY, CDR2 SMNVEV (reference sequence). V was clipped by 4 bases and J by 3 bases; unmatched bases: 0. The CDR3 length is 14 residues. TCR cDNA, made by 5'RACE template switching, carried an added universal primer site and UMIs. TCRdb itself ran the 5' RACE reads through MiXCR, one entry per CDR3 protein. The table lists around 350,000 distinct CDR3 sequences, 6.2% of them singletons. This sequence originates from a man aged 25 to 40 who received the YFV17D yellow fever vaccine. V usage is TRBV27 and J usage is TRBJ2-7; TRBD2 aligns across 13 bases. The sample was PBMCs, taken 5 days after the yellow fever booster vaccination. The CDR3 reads CASSWTSGGYEQYF. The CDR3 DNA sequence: TGTGCCAGCAGTTGGACTAGCGGGGGCTACGAGCAGTACTTC.